The rows below give T cell receptor beta chains drawn from one sample of a study of a mutant IDH1 vaccine in newly diagnosed glioma. Only in-frame clones appear in the TCRdb table, and some are missing; sequencing was by immunoSEQ multiplex PCR. The sample yields 50,000 to 75,000 clones, roughly 74% seen once. Their recognized antigens are unknown. This sample comprised PBMCs, obtained from a glioma patient whose treatment included an IDH1 peptide vaccine. Receptors originate from a man aged 45-60 years with glioma. Each CDR3 is given with its conserved first and last residue. The D gene is left open where the match is weak. Expanded clones get a size class; other rows say once, few or many, or leave the size out.

V gene	J gene	clone size	D gene	CDR3 DNA	CDR3 protein
TRBV27	TRBJ2-7	once	TRBD2	TGTGCCAGCAGTTTAAAAACACCACTAGCGGGGTTCTCCTACGAGCAGTACTTC	CASSLKTPLAGFSYEQYF
TRBV2	TRBJ1-2	.	.	TGTGCCAGCGATTTAAGGGGCATAGTCGGCTACACCTTC	CASDLRGIVGYTF
TRBV6-7	TRBJ1-2	.	.	TGTGCCAGCAGTTACTCAGATGGCTACACCTTC	CASSYSDGYTF
TRBV29-1	TRBJ2-7	.	TRBD1	TGCAGCGTTGAAACTCCGGGACAGCCCTACGAGCAGTACTTC	CSVETPGQPYEQYF
TRBV7-3	TRBJ2-1	few	.	TGTGCCAGCAGCCCCCGGGCTCTCAATGAGCAGTTCTTC	CASSPRALNEQFF
TRBV30	TRBJ1-5	.	TRBD1	TGTGCCTGGGAGCCGGGACAGGGGATCAATCAGCCCCAGCATTTT	CAWEPGQGINQPQHF
TRBV9	TRBJ2-5	.	TRBD1	TGTGCCAGCAGCGTCAGACCCGGGACAGGGAAAGAGACCCAGTACTTC	CASSVRPGTGKETQYF
TRBV4-3	TRBJ2-1	.	.	TGCGCCAGCAGCCAAGATGAGACACCCTACAATGAGCGGTTCTTC	CASSQDETPYNERFF
TRBV10-3	TRBJ2-1	.	.	TGTGCCATCAGTACACAGGGTACGGATGAGCAGTTCTTC	CAISTQGTDEQFF
TRBV30	TRBJ1-1	few	.	TGTGCCTGTCCCGGGACCCAGAACACTGAAGCTTTCTTT	CACPGTQNTEAFF
TRBV7-3	TRBJ2-5	.	.	TGTGCCAGCAGCTTGAGGGTCCCGGGGACCCAGTACTTC	CASSLRVPGTQYF
TRBV27	TRBJ2-7	.	TRBD1	TGTGCCAGCAGTTTGGTTCGGGACAGGGGCTACGAGCAGTACTTC	CASSLVRDRGYEQYF
TRBV7-2	TRBJ1-5	.	.	TGTGCCAGCAGCTGGACGGGAGGGGGAGTCAATCAGCCCCAGCATTTT	CASSWTGGGVNQPQHF
TRBV9	TRBJ1-3	.	.	TGTGCCAGCAGCACACCACCTGGAGTCCAAGTTGGAAACACCATATATTTT	CASSTPPGVQVGNTIYF
TRBV9	TRBJ2-3	.	.	TGTGCCAGCAGCGTACAGGGGGGCCACACAGATACGCAGTATTTT	CASSVQGGHTDTQYF